These 25 T cell receptor beta chains share one sample of origin, sequenced in a study of identical twins. Via MiXCR, TCRdb re-called the 5' RACE reads, giving one row per CDR3 protein. The profile shows about 810,000 distinct CDR3 sequences, 12% of them singletons. Another study also made use of these data, one on yellow fever vaccine responses in identical twins.

The sequencing input was PBMCs. The source of these receptors is a woman between 18 and 30 years old in good health.

A few counts support this clonotype. At one of its ends the junction is not consistent with the germline gene, which may arise from a read error. This sequence joins TRBV7-2 and TRBJ2-1; D possibly corresponds to TRBD2 (6 bases). The CDR3 sequence is 11 residues long. CDR1 and CDR2 from the germline V gene are SGHTA and FQGNSA. This CDR3 reads CASSLGGVRVF. In nucleotides, the CDR3 is TGTGCCAGCAGCTTAGGGGGGGTTAGGGTCTTC.

The J gene is TRBJ2-3, the V gene TRBV2; 11 nucleotides match TRBD1. The CDR3 sequence is 16 residues long. Unmatched junction bases numbered 5, after V lost 4 bases and J lost 2 bases. The germline V gene has CDR1 SNHLY and CDR2 FYNNEI. The CDR3 nucleotides read TGTGCCAGCAGTGGTCGGACAGGGGGCATCACAGATACGCAGTATTTT. Translation: CASSGRTGGITDTQYF.

This clonotype was detected many times. CDR3 sequence reads: CAISGLTPGTSAMNEQFF. The CDR3 bases are TGTGCCATCAGTGGTCTCACCCCCGGGACTAGCGCAATGAATGAGCAGTTCTTC. The V gene is TRBV10-3, the J gene TRBJ2-1; 10 bases fit TRBD2. The V gene end was trimmed by 4 bases and the J gene end by 7 bases; junction bases not matched to a gene: 16. Germline loops: CDR1 ENHRY, CDR2 SYGVKD. This CDR3 comprises 18 residues.

The chain's CDR3 is CASSSRLSGYNEQFF. CDR3 DNA: TGCGCCAGCAGCAGTCGACTAAGTGGCTACAATGAGCAGTTCTTC. The rearrangement links TRBV5-1 to TRBJ2-1, with D perhaps matching TRBD2 (5 bases). V lost 4 bases, J lost 3 bases, and 14 bases lay in between. The CDR3 sequence is 15 residues long. The germline gives CDR1 SGHRS, CDR2 YFSETQ.

The CDR3 bases are TGTGCCAGCAGTCCGCCGGGACTACCGGCCTACGAGCAGTACTTC. Protein sequence: CASSPPGLPAYEQYF. V and J are TRBV12-3 or TRBV12-4 and TRBJ2-7, with 7 bases identical to TRBD2. The V and J ends lost 5 bases and 2 bases, in that order; junction bases with no gene match: 9. The CDR3 has 15 amino acids.

This clonotype was seen many times. This chain links TRBV7-9 with TRBJ2-3; TRBD1 matches at 9 bases. The junction had 8 bases not matched to a gene; V was cut back by 5 bases and J by 5 bases. This CDR3 is built from 15 residues. Germline V gene data show CDR1 as SEHNR and CDR2 as FQNEAQ (reference sequence). CDR3 bases: TGTGCCAGCAGCGCCGGACAGGGGAAAATAGATACGCAGTATTTT. Protein product: CASSAGQGKIDTQYF. The variable domain in full, completed from reference TRBV7-9 and TRBJ2-3, reads DTGVSQNPRHKITKRGQNVTFRCDPISEHNRLYWYRQTLGQGPEFLTYFQNEAQLEKSRLLSDRFSAERPKGSFSTLEIQRTEQGDSAMYLCASSAGQGKIDTQYFGPGTRLTVL.

This clonotype was found a few times. The chain has TRBV12-3 or TRBV12-4 and TRBJ1-4, with TRBD1 as a possible D gene (6 bases). Trimming took 5 bases from V and 8 from J, leaving 15 bases between them. The CDR3 is 14 residues long. CDR3 region: CASSHSWTEEKLFF. CDR3 sequence (DNA): TGTGCCAGCAGTCACTCCTGGACAGAAGAAAAACTGTTTTTT.

The chain is built from TRBV29-1 and TRBJ2-3; no clear D. Looked up from germline, CDR1 is SQVTM and CDR2 is ANQGSEA. The CDR3 runs to 12 residues. V gave up 7 bases and J gave up 2 bases, with 10 bases separating them. Here the CDR3 reads CSGGVFTDTQYF. CDR3 DNA: TGCAGCGGAGGCGTATTCACAGATACGCAGTATTTT.

This chain uses TRBV20-1 with TRBJ2-5; TRBD2 matches 10 bases. Germline assignment: CDR1 DFQATT and CDR2 SNEGSKA (reference sequence). With 4 bases clipped from V and 5 bases from J, the junction kept 4 bases outside the gene matches. The CDR3 runs to 13 residues. The CDR3 reads CSATSGGWETQYF. In DNA form, the CDR3 reads TGCAGTGCTACTAGCGGGGGTTGGGAGACCCAGTACTTC.

V and J are TRBV20-1 and TRBJ2-1; tentatively, D is TRBD2 (5 bases). The germline V gene encodes CDR1 DFQATT and CDR2 SNEGSKA (reference sequence). CDR3 length: 12 amino acids. Trimming removed 6 bases from V and 12 bases from J, with 18 bases in between. The CDR3 DNA sequence: TGCAGTGCCCTAAAAGGGAGTTTAGGGCAGTTCTTC. Its protein is CSALKGSLGQFF.

The table lists this clonotype with a few counts. This chain connects TRBV10-3 to TRBJ1-2; D unclear. V was clipped by 6 bases and J by 8 bases, with 13 bases between them. The CDR3 loop spans 12 amino acids. CDR1 and CDR2 from the germline V gene are ENHRY and SYGVKD. The CDR3 reads CAISPDLVGYTF. CDR3 nucleotide sequence: TGTGCCATCAGCCCTGACCTGGTCGGCTACACCTTC.

Many counts were recorded for this clonotype. As DNA, the CDR3 is TGCGCCAGCAGCTTGGCCCCTAGCGGATACTACGAGCAGTACTTC. It codes for CASSLAPSGYYEQYF. V is TRBV5-1 and J is TRBJ2-7, with 7 bases matching TRBD2. Losses at the gene ends were 0 bases for V and 3 bases for J; bases not matched to a gene: 6. This CDR3 spans 15 amino acids. Looked up from germline, CDR1 is SGHRS and CDR2 is YFSETQ.

This chain connects TRBV20-1 to TRBJ2-7; tentatively, D is TRBD1 (5 bases). The CDR3 loop spans 13 amino acids. V gave up 2 bases and J gave up 1 base, with 9 bases separating them. The germline V gene has CDR1 DFQATT and CDR2 SNEGSKA (reference sequence). In DNA, the CDR3 is TGCAGTGCTAGAAGCCAGGGATCCTACGAGCAGTACGTC. Translated: CSARSQGSYEQYV.

This clonotype occurred many times. The chain employs TRBV5-1 and TRBJ2-1; no firm D call. CDR1 is SGHRS, CDR2 YFSETQ, per germline. This CDR3 has 15 residues. V was trimmed by 0 bases and J by 9 bases, leaving 16 bases between them. The CDR3 spells CASSLEIAGVGEQFF. The DNA for the CDR3 is TGCGCCAGCAGCTTGGAGATAGCTGGCGTGGGTGAGCAGTTCTTC.

This clonotype was seen ten or more times. An end of the junction differs from the germline gene, which may be a read error. CDR3: CASSSGTEETQYF. CDR3 DNA sequence: TGTGCCAGCAGCTCCGGGACAGAAGAGACCCAGTACTTC. The V and J genes are TRBV5-1 and TRBJ2-5; 7 bases fit TRBD1. Germline loops: CDR1 SGHRS, CDR2 YFSETQ. The CDR3 consists of 13 residues.

This rearrangement joins TRBV20-1 to TRBJ1-5; tentative D call: TRBD1 (6 bases). CDR3 length: 14 residues. V was shortened by 5 bases and J by 4 bases, with 15 bases between the two germline ends. CDR1 DFQATT and CDR2 SNEGSKA come from the germline V gene (reference sequence). CDR3 bases: TGCAGTGCTGCCGGGTGGCAGGGGAATCAGCCCCAGCATTTT. Its translation: CSAAGWQGNQPQHF.

This chain joins TRBV15 and TRBJ2-7; D is possibly TRBD2 (6 bases). The CDR3 totals 14 residues. Trimming cost V 0 bases and J 3 bases, with 9 bases left between them. Germline V gene sequence: CDR1 LNHNV, CDR2 YYDKDF (reference sequence). This CDR3 is CATSRDPTSYEQYV. The CDR3 nucleotides are TGTGCCACCAGCAGAGATCCGACTAGCTACGAGCAGTACGTC.

This clonotype appeared a few times. The genes are TRBV5-5 and TRBJ2-2; possibly TRBD1 for D (5 bases). Germline V lookup: CDR1 SGHKS, CDR2 YYEKEE (reference sequence). V was trimmed by 4 bases and J by 3 bases, leaving 13 bases between them. The CDR3 sequence is 15 residues long. CDR3 nucleotides: TGTGCCAGCAGCCGATCAGGGAAGGACACCGGGGAGCTGTTTTTT. It yields the protein CASSRSGKDTGELFF.

The chain is built from TRBV5-1 and TRBJ1-1, with unresolved D. CDR1 is SGHRS, CDR2 YFSETQ, per germline. V lost 4 bases and J 4 bases, leaving 14 bases between the germline ends. The CDR3 is 14 amino acids. CDR3 amino acids: CASSVGGWGTEAFF. In DNA form, the CDR3 reads TGCGCCAGCAGCGTAGGAGGCTGGGGCACTGAAGCTTTCTTT.

The rearrangement links TRBV5-1 to TRBJ2-1; TRBD2 aligns across 10 bases. Germline CDR1 and CDR2: SGHRS and YFSETQ. Trimming at V came to 5 bases and at J to 5 bases, leaving 7 bases not matched to a gene. This CDR3 has 15 amino acids. The CDR3 DNA reads TGCGCCAGCAGTCTACTAGCGGGGTACCACAATGAGCAGTTCTTC. It translates to CASSLLAGYHNEQFF.

This clonotype showed up many times. This sequence joins TRBV18 and TRBJ2-5; D is ambiguous. Trimming took 3 bases from V and 1 from J, leaving 3 bases between them. CDR3 length equals 12 residues. Germline V gene data show CDR1 as KGHSH and CDR2 as LQKENI. For the CDR3, the DNA is TGTGCCAGCTCACCGCTCCAAGAGACCCAGTACTTC. Its translation: CASSPLQETQYF.

The gene calls are TRBV29-1 and TRBJ2-3, with 8 bases matching TRBD2. The length of the CDR3 is 17 residues. Germline CDR1 and CDR2: SQVTM and ANQGSEA. The ends lost 7 bases at V and 3 bases at J; junction bases unmatched: 18. The CDR3 region has the DNA TGCAGCGCCTGCCGGACCGGGGGGGCGGTGACGACAGATACGCAGTATTTT. Translated, it gives CSACRTGGAVTTDTQYF.

This clonotype was detected a few times. This chain joins TRBV4-1 and TRBJ1-1; D is undetermined. With 1 base removed from V and 3 bases from J, the gap between germline ends came to 12 bases. The CDR3 covers 15 residues. Germline CDR1 is MGHRA and CDR2 is YSYEKL. CDR3 coding DNA: TGCGCCAGCAGCCAAGTCAGTGAGAGATACACTGAAGCTTTCTTT. Amino acid sequence: CASSQVSERYTEAFF.

This clonotype has ten or more counts. The chain has TRBV10-3 and TRBJ2-7; D is uncertain. V was cut by 0 bases and J by 4 bases, with 10 bases left in between. CDR1 is ENHRY and CDR2 is SYGVKD in the germline V gene. The CDR3 has 14 amino acids. The CDR3 spells CAISESGSIYEQYF. DNA of the CDR3: TGTGCCATCAGTGAGTCAGGATCGATTTACGAGCAGTACTTC.

The J gene is TRBJ2-1, the V gene TRBV20-1, with D unresolved. Per germline, CDR1 DFQATT and CDR2 SNEGSKA (reference sequence). The V end lost 6 bases, the J end lost 12 bases, and 12 bases lay between the germline ends. The CDR3 is 10 amino acids. The CDR3 sequence is CSAERTGQFF. For the CDR3, the DNA is TGCAGTGCAGAGAGGACCGGGCAGTTCTTC.